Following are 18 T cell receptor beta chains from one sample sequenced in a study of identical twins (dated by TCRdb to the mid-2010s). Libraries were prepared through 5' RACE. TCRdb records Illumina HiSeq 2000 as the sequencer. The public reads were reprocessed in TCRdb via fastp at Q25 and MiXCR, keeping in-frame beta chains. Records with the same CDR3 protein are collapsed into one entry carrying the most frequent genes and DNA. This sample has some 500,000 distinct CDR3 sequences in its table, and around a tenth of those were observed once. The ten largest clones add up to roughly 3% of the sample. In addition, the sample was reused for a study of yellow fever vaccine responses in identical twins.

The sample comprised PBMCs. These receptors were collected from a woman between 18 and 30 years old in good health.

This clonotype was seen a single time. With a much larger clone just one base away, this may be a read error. Here the CDR3 reads CATPYSGRAGELFF. The CDR3 region has the DNA TGTGCCACTCCGTATAGCGGGAGGGCCGGGGAGCTGTTTTTT. This sequence joins TRBV12-3 or TRBV12-4 and TRBJ2-2; 11 nucleotides line up with TRBD2. The CDR3 length is 14 residues. J gave up 6 bases and V 10 bases, and 7 bases lay outside the gene matches.

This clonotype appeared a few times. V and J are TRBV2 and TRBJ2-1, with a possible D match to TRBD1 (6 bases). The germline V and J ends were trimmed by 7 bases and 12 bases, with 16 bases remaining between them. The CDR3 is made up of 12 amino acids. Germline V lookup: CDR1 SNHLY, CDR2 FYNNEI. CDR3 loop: CASTLHRESQFF. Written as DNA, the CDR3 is TGTGCCAGCACCCTACACAGGGAGTCGCAGTTCTTC.

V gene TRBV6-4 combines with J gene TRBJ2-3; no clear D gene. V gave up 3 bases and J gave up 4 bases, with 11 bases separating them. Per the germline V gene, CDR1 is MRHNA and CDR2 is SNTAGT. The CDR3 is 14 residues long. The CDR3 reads CASSEWEGADTQYF. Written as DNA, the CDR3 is TGTGCCAGCAGTGAGTGGGAAGGTGCAGATACGCAGTATTTT.

The CDR3: CASSFRDRWTDTQYF. The DNA of the CDR3 is TGTGCCAGCAGCTTTCGGGACAGGTGGACAGATACGCAGTATTTT. The V and J genes are TRBV7-8 and TRBJ2-3; TRBD1 agrees at 8 bases. The J segment lost 3 bases and the V segment lost 3 bases, leaving 5 bases of the junction unmatched. The length of the CDR3 is 15 residues. CDR1 and CDR2 from the germline V gene are SGHVS and FQNEAQ.

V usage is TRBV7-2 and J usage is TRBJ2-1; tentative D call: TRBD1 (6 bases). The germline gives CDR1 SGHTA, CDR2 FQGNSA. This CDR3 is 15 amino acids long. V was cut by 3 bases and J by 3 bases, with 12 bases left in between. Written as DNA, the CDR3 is TGTGCCAGCAGCTTCCCGGGACAAATCTACAATGAGCAGTTCTTC. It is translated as CASSFPGQIYNEQFF. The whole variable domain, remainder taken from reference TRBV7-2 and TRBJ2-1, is GAGVSQSPSNKVTEKGKDVELRCDPISGHTALYWYRQSLGQGLEFLIYFQGNSAPDKSGLPSDRFSAERTGGSVSTLTIQRTQQEDSAVYLCASSFPGQIYNEQFFGPGTRLTVL.

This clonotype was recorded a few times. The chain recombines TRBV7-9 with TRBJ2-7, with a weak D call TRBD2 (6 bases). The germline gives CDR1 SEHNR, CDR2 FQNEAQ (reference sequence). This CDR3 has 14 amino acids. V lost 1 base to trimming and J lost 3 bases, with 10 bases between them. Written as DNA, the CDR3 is TGTGCCAGCAGCTTAGGGACTACCTACTACGAGCAGTACTTC. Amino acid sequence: CASSLGTTYYEQYF.

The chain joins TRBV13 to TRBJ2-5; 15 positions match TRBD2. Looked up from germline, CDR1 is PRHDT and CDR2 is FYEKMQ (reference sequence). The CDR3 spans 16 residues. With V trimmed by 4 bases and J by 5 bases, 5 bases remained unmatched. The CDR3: CASSSEGLAGGETQYF. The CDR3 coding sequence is TGTGCCAGCAGCTCCGAAGGACTAGCGGGGGGGGAGACCCAGTACTTC.

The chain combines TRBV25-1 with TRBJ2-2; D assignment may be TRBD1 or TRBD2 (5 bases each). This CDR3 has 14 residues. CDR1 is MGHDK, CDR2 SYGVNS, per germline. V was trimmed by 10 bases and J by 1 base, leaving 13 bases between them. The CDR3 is CAIGVTGNTGELFF. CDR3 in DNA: TGTGCCATCGGGGTAACAGGGAACACCGGGGAGCTGTTTTTT.

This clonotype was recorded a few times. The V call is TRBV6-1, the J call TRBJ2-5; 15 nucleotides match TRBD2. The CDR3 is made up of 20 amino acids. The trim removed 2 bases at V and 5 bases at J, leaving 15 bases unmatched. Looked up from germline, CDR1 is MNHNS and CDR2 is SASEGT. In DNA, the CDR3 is TGTGCCAGCAGTGAACTAGGTCCCGGACTAGCGGGAGGGCCGAGGGAGACCCAGTACTTC. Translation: CASSELGPGLAGGPRETQYF.

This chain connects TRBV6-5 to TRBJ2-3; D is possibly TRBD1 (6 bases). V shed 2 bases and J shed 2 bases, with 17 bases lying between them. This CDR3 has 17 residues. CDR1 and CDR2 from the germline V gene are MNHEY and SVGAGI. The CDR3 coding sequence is TGTGCCAGCAGTTACCTAGTCGAGGACAGCGCCACAGATACGCAGTATTTT. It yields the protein CASSYLVEDSATDTQYF.

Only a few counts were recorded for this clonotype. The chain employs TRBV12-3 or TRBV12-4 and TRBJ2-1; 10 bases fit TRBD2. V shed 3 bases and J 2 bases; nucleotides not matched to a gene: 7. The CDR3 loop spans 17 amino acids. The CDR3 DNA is TGTGCCAGCAGTTTTTCACCCGGACTAGCGGCCTACAATGAGCAGTTCTTC. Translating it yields CASSFSPGLAAYNEQFF.

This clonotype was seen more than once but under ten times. CDR3 sequence (DNA): TGTGCCAGCAGCTTAAGGCCCAGTTGGCACTATGAGCAGTTCTTC. Its translation is CASSLRPSWHYEQFF. The rearrangement uses TRBV7-9 and TRBJ2-1; D is unclear. The CDR3 contains 15 residues. Germline V lookup: CDR1 SEHNR, CDR2 FQNEAQ (reference sequence). Between the trimmed V and J ends, which lost 2 bases and 8 bases, there was a span of 16 bases.

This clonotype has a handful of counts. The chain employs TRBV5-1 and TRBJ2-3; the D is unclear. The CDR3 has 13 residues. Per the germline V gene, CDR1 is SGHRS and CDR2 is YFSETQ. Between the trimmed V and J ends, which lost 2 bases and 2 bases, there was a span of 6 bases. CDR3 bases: TGCGCCAGCAGCTTCATTCCCACAGATACGCAGTATTTT. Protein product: CASSFIPTDTQYF.

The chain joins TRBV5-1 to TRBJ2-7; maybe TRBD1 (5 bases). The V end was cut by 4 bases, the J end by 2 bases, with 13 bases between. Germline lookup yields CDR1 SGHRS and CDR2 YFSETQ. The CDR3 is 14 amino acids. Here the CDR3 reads CASSLIQQAYEQYF. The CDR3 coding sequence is TGCGCCAGCAGCCTTATCCAACAGGCCTACGAGCAGTACTTC.

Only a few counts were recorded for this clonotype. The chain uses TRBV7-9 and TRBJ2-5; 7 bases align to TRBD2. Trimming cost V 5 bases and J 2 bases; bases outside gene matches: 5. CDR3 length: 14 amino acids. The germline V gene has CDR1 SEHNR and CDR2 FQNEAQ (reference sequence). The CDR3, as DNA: TGTGCCAGCAGCCCCCCGGGACTACAAGAGACCCAGTACTTC. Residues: CASSPPGLQETQYF.

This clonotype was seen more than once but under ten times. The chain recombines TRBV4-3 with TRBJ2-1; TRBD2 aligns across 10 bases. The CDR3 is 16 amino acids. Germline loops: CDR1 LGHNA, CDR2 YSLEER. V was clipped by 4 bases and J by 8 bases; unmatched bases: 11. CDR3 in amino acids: CASSPSGLAGEYEQFF. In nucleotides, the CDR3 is TGCGCCAGCAGCCCCTCTGGGCTAGCGGGAGAGTATGAGCAGTTCTTC.

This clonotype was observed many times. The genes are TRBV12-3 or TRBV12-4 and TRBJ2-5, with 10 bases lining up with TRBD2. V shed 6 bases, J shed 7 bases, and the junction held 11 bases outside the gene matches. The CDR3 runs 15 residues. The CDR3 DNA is TGTGCCAGCAGATCCCTAGCGGGGGCAATGGGGACCCAGTACTTC. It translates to CASRSLAGAMGTQYF.

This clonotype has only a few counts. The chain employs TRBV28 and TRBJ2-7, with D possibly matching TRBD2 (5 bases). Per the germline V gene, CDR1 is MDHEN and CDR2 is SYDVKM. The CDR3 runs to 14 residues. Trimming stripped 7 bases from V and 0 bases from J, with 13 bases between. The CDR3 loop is CASIPSGGSYEQYF. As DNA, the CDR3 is TGTGCCAGCATCCCCAGCGGCGGCTCCTACGAGCAGTACTTC.